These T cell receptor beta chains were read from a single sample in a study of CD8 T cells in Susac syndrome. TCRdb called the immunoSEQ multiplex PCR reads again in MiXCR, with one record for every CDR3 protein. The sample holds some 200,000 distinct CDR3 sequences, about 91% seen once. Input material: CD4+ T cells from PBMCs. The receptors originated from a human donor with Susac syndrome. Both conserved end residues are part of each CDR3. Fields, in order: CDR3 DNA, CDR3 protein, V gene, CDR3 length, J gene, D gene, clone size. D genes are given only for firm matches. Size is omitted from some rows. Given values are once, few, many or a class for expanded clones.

cdr3_nt: TGTGCTAGTGGTTTAGAAGAAGGTCAGCCCCAGCATTTT
cdr3_aa: CASGLEEGQPQHF
v_call: TRBV12-5
cdr3_length: 13
j_call: TRBJ1-5
d_call: -
clone_size: -

cdr3_nt: TGTGCCAGCAGCCGTCCTAGCGGGAGTATCGGGGAGCTGTTTTTT
cdr3_aa: CASSRPSGSIGELFF
v_call: TRBV5-4
cdr3_length: 15
j_call: TRBJ2-2
d_call: TRBD2
clone_size: -

cdr3_nt: TGTGCCAGCTCACCACTCTTTCAGGAGGGACAGCCCCAGCATTTT
cdr3_aa: CASSPLFQEGQPQHF
v_call: TRBV18
cdr3_length: 15
j_call: TRBJ1-5
d_call: -
clone_size: -

cdr3_nt: TGTGCCAGCAGCACAGGGACAGACAATCAGCCCCAGCATTTT
cdr3_aa: CASSTGTDNQPQHF
v_call: TRBV7-2
cdr3_length: 14
j_call: TRBJ1-5
d_call: TRBD1
clone_size: -

cdr3_nt: TGTGCCAGCAGTTACTCGATTACGGGACCCTCCTACGAGCAGTACTTC
cdr3_aa: CASSYSITGPSYEQYF
v_call: TRBV6-2/TRBV6-3
cdr3_length: 16
j_call: TRBJ2-7
d_call: -
clone_size: -

cdr3_nt: TGTGCCAGCAGACCTTTAAGGACAGGTGATCACCAAGAGACCCAGTACTTC
cdr3_aa: CASRPLRTGDHQETQYF
v_call: TRBV6-1
cdr3_length: 17
j_call: TRBJ2-5
d_call: TRBD1
clone_size: -

cdr3_nt: TGTGCCAGCAGCTTAGAACGGGGAGCTAGCACTAGCACAGATACGCAGTATTTT
cdr3_aa: CASSLERGASTSTDTQYF
v_call: TRBV11-2
cdr3_length: 18
j_call: TRBJ2-3
d_call: -
clone_size: -

cdr3_nt: TGTGCCAGCAGGGCTGGGGGCCACGGGGTGATCGCCTACGAGCAGTACTTC
cdr3_aa: CASRAGGHGVIAYEQYF
v_call: TRBV28
cdr3_length: 17
j_call: TRBJ2-7
d_call: -
clone_size: -

cdr3_nt: TGTGCCAGCAGCCAAGAGGGACAGGGATATTACAATGAGCAGTTCTTC
cdr3_aa: CASSQEGQGYYNEQFF
v_call: TRBV3-1
cdr3_length: 16
j_call: TRBJ2-1
d_call: TRBD1
clone_size: -

cdr3_nt: TGTGCCAGCAGCCCCTCAAGAGCAGGGGATATGGGTGGCTACACCTTC
cdr3_aa: CASSPSRAGDMGGYTF
v_call: TRBV21-1
cdr3_length: 16
j_call: TRBJ1-2
d_call: -
clone_size: -

cdr3_nt: TGCAGTGCTAACCCCTCTACTCCTGACAGGGGGACTGAAGCTTTCTTT
cdr3_aa: CSANPSTPDRGTEAFF
v_call: TRBV20-1
cdr3_length: 16
j_call: TRBJ1-1
d_call: TRBD1
clone_size: -

cdr3_nt: TGTGCCAGCAGGGAGGGGGGCCGGGTTGAAGCTTTCTTT
cdr3_aa: CASREGGRVEAFF
v_call: TRBV27
cdr3_length: 13
j_call: TRBJ1-1
d_call: -
clone_size: -

cdr3_nt: TGTGCCAGCTCAAATCTCCTGGCGGAAAGGGCCGAGCAGTACTTC
cdr3_aa: CASSNLLAERAEQYF
v_call: TRBV18
cdr3_length: 15
j_call: TRBJ2-7
d_call: -
clone_size: -

cdr3_nt: TGCAGTGCTAGCCGGAACACAGATACGCAGTATTTT
cdr3_aa: CSASRNTDTQYF
v_call: TRBV20-1
cdr3_length: 12
j_call: TRBJ2-3
d_call: -
clone_size: -

cdr3_nt: TGTGCCAGCAGTTTTTTACACGGGACTATTTACGAGCAGTACTTC
cdr3_aa: CASSFLHGTIYEQYF
v_call: TRBV7-9
cdr3_length: 15
j_call: TRBJ2-7
d_call: TRBD2
clone_size: -

cdr3_nt: TGCAGTGCTAGAGATCCTGCGATCGGGGAGCTGTTTTTT
cdr3_aa: CSARDPAIGELFF
v_call: TRBV20-1
cdr3_length: 13
j_call: TRBJ2-2
d_call: -
clone_size: -

cdr3_nt: TGTGCCAGCAGCCACCTAGCGGGGGAGGAGACCCAGTACTTC
cdr3_aa: CASSHLAGEETQYF
v_call: TRBV3-1
cdr3_length: 14
j_call: TRBJ2-5
d_call: TRBD2
clone_size: -

cdr3_nt: TGTGCCAGTATCCGAAACACCGGTACCTACGAGCAGTACTTC
cdr3_aa: CASIRNTGTYEQYF
v_call: TRBV28
cdr3_length: 14
j_call: TRBJ2-7
d_call: -
clone_size: -

cdr3_nt: TGTGCCTGGAGTGTTGTTGGGTTTCTGGGGCAGAATAATTCACCCCTCCACTTT
cdr3_aa: CAWSVVGFLGQNNSPLHF
v_call: TRBV30
cdr3_length: 18
j_call: TRBJ1-6
d_call: -
clone_size: -

cdr3_nt: TGTGCTAGTGGTTTGGGGCCCAGGGGGACTGAAGCTTTCTTT
cdr3_aa: CASGLGPRGTEAFF
v_call: TRBV12-5
cdr3_length: 14
j_call: TRBJ1-1
d_call: TRBD1
clone_size: -

cdr3_nt: TGTGCCACCAGCAGAGATCGGAAGGGATCCTACGGCTACACCTTC
cdr3_aa: CATSRDRKGSYGYTF
v_call: TRBV15
cdr3_length: 15
j_call: TRBJ1-2
d_call: -
clone_size: once

cdr3_nt: TGCGCCAGCAGCCTGCGGACTAGCGGGAGGTCTACCTACAATGAGCAGTTCTTC
cdr3_aa: CASSLRTSGRSTYNEQFF
v_call: TRBV4-1
cdr3_length: 18
j_call: TRBJ2-1
d_call: TRBD2
clone_size: few

cdr3_nt: TGTGCCAGCAGCTTAGGTACAGCTTATTCACCCCTCCACTTT
cdr3_aa: CASSLGTAYSPLHF
v_call: TRBV11-2
cdr3_length: 14
j_call: TRBJ1-6
d_call: -
clone_size: -

cdr3_nt: TGTGCCAGCAGCGCCGTAGGAAACACCATATATTTT
cdr3_aa: CASSAVGNTIYF
v_call: TRBV11-2
cdr3_length: 12
j_call: TRBJ1-3
d_call: -
clone_size: -

cdr3_nt: TGTGCCATCAGCGACTCTAGCGGGAACACAGATACGCAGTATTTT
cdr3_aa: CAISDSSGNTDTQYF
v_call: TRBV10-3
cdr3_length: 15
j_call: TRBJ2-3
d_call: TRBD2
clone_size: -

cdr3_nt: TGTGCCAGCAGCCAAGAGGGTAGCGGGGGGCCTATCACCGGGGAGCTGTTTTTT
cdr3_aa: CASSQEGSGGPITGELFF
v_call: TRBV14
cdr3_length: 18
j_call: TRBJ2-2
d_call: TRBD2
clone_size: -

cdr3_nt: TGTGCCAGCAGCGACAGGTCCCGCTACACCTTC
cdr3_aa: CASSDRSRYTF
v_call: TRBV28
cdr3_length: 11
j_call: TRBJ1-2
d_call: -
clone_size: -

cdr3_nt: TGTGCCAGCAGTAGGTTTATGAACACTGAAGCTTTCTTT
cdr3_aa: CASSRFMNTEAFF
v_call: TRBV14
cdr3_length: 13
j_call: TRBJ1-1
d_call: -
clone_size: few

cdr3_nt: TGTGCCAGCAGCCCATTCAGCACCGAGAATGAAAAACTGTTTTTT
cdr3_aa: CASSPFSTENEKLFF
v_call: TRBV3-1
cdr3_length: 15
j_call: TRBJ1-4
d_call: -
clone_size: -

cdr3_nt: TGCAGCGTCCCACCCGACAGGTTCCATCGCTACGAGCAGTACTTC
cdr3_aa: CSVPPDRFHRYEQYF
v_call: TRBV29-1
cdr3_length: 15
j_call: TRBJ2-7
d_call: -
clone_size: -

cdr3_nt: TGTGCCAGCAGTTTATCCGGGTATAGCAATCAGCCCCAGCATTTT
cdr3_aa: CASSLSGYSNQPQHF
v_call: TRBV28
cdr3_length: 15
j_call: TRBJ1-5
d_call: -
clone_size: -

cdr3_nt: TGTGCCAGCAGTGTGGACAGATCTAACTATGGCTACACCTTC
cdr3_aa: CASSVDRSNYGYTF
v_call: TRBV2
cdr3_length: 14
j_call: TRBJ1-2
d_call: -
clone_size: few

cdr3_nt: TGTGCCATCAGTACAGGGGAGTCCTCGAATGGCTACACCTTC
cdr3_aa: CAISTGESSNGYTF
v_call: TRBV10-3
cdr3_length: 14
j_call: TRBJ1-2
d_call: TRBD1
clone_size: -

cdr3_nt: TGTGCCACCAGCGATTCGTGGGAGGCCGGAAATGAGCAGTTCTTC
cdr3_aa: CATSDSWEAGNEQFF
v_call: TRBV24-1
cdr3_length: 15
j_call: TRBJ2-1
d_call: -
clone_size: -

cdr3_nt: TGCAGTGCTAGAGTTGAAGGACCTCGTTCACCCCTCCACTTT
cdr3_aa: CSARVEGPRSPLHF
v_call: TRBV20-1
cdr3_length: 14
j_call: TRBJ1-6
d_call: -
clone_size: -

cdr3_nt: TGCAGTGCTAGAGAAAGGGACAAAACCTCTGGAAACACCATATATTTT
cdr3_aa: CSARERDKTSGNTIYF
v_call: TRBV20-1
cdr3_length: 16
j_call: TRBJ1-3
d_call: -
clone_size: -

cdr3_nt: TGTGCCAGCAGTTTAGTTCCCCAGGGGGGGACTGAAGCTTTCTTT
cdr3_aa: CASSLVPQGGTEAFF
v_call: TRBV12-3/TRBV12-4
cdr3_length: 15
j_call: TRBJ1-1
d_call: TRBD1
clone_size: -

cdr3_nt: TGTGCCAGCAGGACGGGACAGCAAAACACTGAAGCTTTCTTT
cdr3_aa: CASRTGQQNTEAFF
v_call: TRBV12-3/TRBV12-4
cdr3_length: 14
j_call: TRBJ1-1
d_call: TRBD1
clone_size: few

cdr3_nt: TGTGCCAGCAGCCTCCCGGGGGGGGGTAGAGGCTACACCTTC
cdr3_aa: CASSLPGGGRGYTF
v_call: TRBV13
cdr3_length: 14
j_call: TRBJ1-2
d_call: -
clone_size: -

cdr3_nt: TGTGCCAGCAGCGCCAAGGGAACTGGAAACACCATATATTTT
cdr3_aa: CASSAKGTGNTIYF
v_call: TRBV9
cdr3_length: 14
j_call: TRBJ1-3
d_call: -
clone_size: -

cdr3_nt: TGTGCCAGCAGAACGGGGAACTTAAACATTCAGTACTTC
cdr3_aa: CASRTGNLNIQYF
v_call: TRBV7-9
cdr3_length: 13
j_call: TRBJ2-4
d_call: -
clone_size: -

cdr3_nt: TGCAGTGCTAGAGATCCCCAGGGAGGTGGAAACACCATATATTTT
cdr3_aa: CSARDPQGGGNTIYF
v_call: TRBV20-1
cdr3_length: 15
j_call: TRBJ1-3
d_call: -
clone_size: -

cdr3_nt: TGTGCCAGCAGCCTGAGACAGGGCCTGAACTATGGCTACACCTTC
cdr3_aa: CASSLRQGLNYGYTF
v_call: TRBV5-4
cdr3_length: 15
j_call: TRBJ1-2
d_call: TRBD1
clone_size: -

cdr3_nt: TGTGCCAGCAGTTACCGACGGAACACTGAAGCTTTCTTT
cdr3_aa: CASSYRRNTEAFF
v_call: TRBV6-2/TRBV6-3
cdr3_length: 13
j_call: TRBJ1-1
d_call: -
clone_size: -

cdr3_nt: TGCAGTGCTAGGCCTGACAGAGTTCAAGAGACCCAGTACTTC
cdr3_aa: CSARPDRVQETQYF
v_call: TRBV20-1
cdr3_length: 14
j_call: TRBJ2-5
d_call: -
clone_size: -

cdr3_nt: TGTGCCAGCTCACCACCGGGAGTGTTCGGAAACACCATATATTTT
cdr3_aa: CASSPPGVFGNTIYF
v_call: TRBV18
cdr3_length: 15
j_call: TRBJ1-3
d_call: -
clone_size: -

cdr3_nt: TGTGCCAGCAGCTTATTCGGCTCGAACACCGGGGAGCTGTTTTTT
cdr3_aa: CASSLFGSNTGELFF
v_call: TRBV7-9
cdr3_length: 15
j_call: TRBJ2-2
d_call: -
clone_size: -

cdr3_nt: TGTGCCAGTAGTATGAAGGCTAACTCCTACGAGCAGTACTTC
cdr3_aa: CASSMKANSYEQYF
v_call: TRBV19
cdr3_length: 14
j_call: TRBJ2-7
d_call: -
clone_size: once

cdr3_nt: TGTGCCAGCAGCTTAGGATACCAACCCTTCGGGACCCAGTACTTC
cdr3_aa: CASSLGYQPFGTQYF
v_call: TRBV7-9
cdr3_length: 15
j_call: TRBJ2-5
d_call: -
clone_size: -

cdr3_nt: TGTGCCAGCAGCCCGGGGGGACAGTACAATGAGCAGTTCTTC
cdr3_aa: CASSPGGQYNEQFF
v_call: TRBV7-3
cdr3_length: 14
j_call: TRBJ2-1
d_call: -
clone_size: -

cdr3_nt: TGTGCCAGTAGTATATTTCAGGGGGTCCCTTTTCAGCCCCAGCATTTT
cdr3_aa: CASSIFQGVPFQPQHF
v_call: TRBV19
cdr3_length: 16
j_call: TRBJ1-5
d_call: TRBD1
clone_size: -